The rows below give T cell receptor beta chains drawn from one sample of a study of T-cell memory formation after mild COVID-19. TCRdb re-analysed the 5' RACE reads in MiXCR, keeping a single row per CDR3 protein. Counted here are about 560,000 distinct CDR3 sequences, about 18% occurring once; the ten biggest clones make up 8.1%. The sample taken for sequencing was PBMCs or a T cell subset sorted from them (not recorded which). The receptors originated from an adult woman who had mild COVID-19 (a few samples of this study predate the infection). Cell type and time point are not known. CDR3s leave out the opening cysteine and the closing phenylalanine or tryptophan. Rows give clone size only sometimes, using once, few, many, or a class for an expanded clone.

>TRBV29-1|.|TRBJ2-5
SFIPGTGGLETQY
>TRBV2|.|TRBJ1-4
ASRKRQGTNEKLF
>TRBV19|few|TRBJ1-3
ASSRDSGNTIY
>TRBV5-1|many|TRBJ2-3
ASSLETSGNTDTQY
>TRBV20-1|few|TRBJ2-1
SATPGQGYNEQF
>TRBV6-5|few|TRBJ1-6
ASSYRGGNSPLH
>TRBV7-2|.|TRBJ1-1
ASSSFDRGNTEAF
>TRBV7-3|.|TRBJ1-2
ASSPGDTSYT
>TRBV3-1|many|TRBJ1-3
ASSPPAGISGNTIY
>TRBV29-1|.|TRBJ2-5
SVRSGTGGRETQY
>TRBV12-3/TRBV12-4|few|TRBJ2-1
ASSGGTGGRF
>TRBV20-1|few|TRBJ1-2
SALTGPGGYT
>TRBV13|.|TRBJ2-1
ASSPWRDEQF
>TRBV7-9|.|TRBJ2-5
ASSLGTSDQETQY
>TRBV6-2/TRBV6-3|few|TRBJ2-2
ASHLSGRSNGELF
>TRBV20-1|few|TRBJ1-4
SAFRDGEREKLF
>TRBV3-1|.|TRBJ2-5
ASSQGSWETQY
>TRBV6-6|few|TRBJ2-3
ASSTGQGGTDTQY
>TRBV29-1|few|TRBJ2-2
SVPEGYNTGELF
>TRBV6-2/TRBV6-3|.|TRBJ1-6
ASSYLQGSSPLH